These 29 T cell receptor beta chains were all obtained from the same sample, sequenced in a study of cytomegalovirus exposure and HLA in healthy donors. Researchers ran the PCR with 60 Vbeta and 13 Jbeta primers. Libraries were prepared by immunoSEQ multiplex PCR; TCRdb keeps only in-frame clonotypes and omits some of them. The sample contains about 110,000 clones, roughly 69% of which appear only once. The sequencing input was PBMCs. These receptors were collected from a man aged 50-59 years in good health and CMV-seropositive.

This clone was counted only a few times. V is TRBV7-2 and J is TRBJ2-1; D may be TRBD2 (6 bases). The V end was cut by 0 bases, the J end by 8 bases, with 11 bases between. Germline loops: CDR1 SGHTA, CDR2 FQGNSA. The CDR3 contains 14 residues. CDR3 DNA sequence: TGTGCCAGCAGCTTAGCGACTAGTAGCGATGAGCAGTTCTTC. Translation gives CASSLATSSDEQFF.

CDR3 coding DNA: TGTGCTAGTGGTTCCTCCCGTAACTATGGCTACACCTTC. Protein product: CASGSSRNYGYTF. This chain links TRBV12-5 with TRBJ1-2; D unclear. Germline V gene lookup returns CDR1 LGHNT and CDR2 FRNRAP. CDR3 length equals 13 residues. V was shortened by 4 bases and J by 1 base, with 7 bases between the two germline ends.

This clone came up once. This rearrangement joins TRBV4-2 to TRBJ2-2; 9 nucleotides agree with TRBD1. With 2 bases clipped from V and 4 bases from J, the junction kept 5 bases outside the gene matches. The V gene's germline CDR1 is LGHNA and CDR2 YNFKEQ. The CDR3 has 16 amino acids. CDR3 sequence (DNA): TGTGCCAGCAGCCAAAGGACAGGGGCGGTCACCGGGGAGCTGTTTTTT. This encodes CASSQRTGAVTGELFF.

The chain carries TRBV15 and TRBJ1-2, with a possible D match to TRBD1 (6 bases). From germline, CDR1 is LNHNV and CDR2 YYDKDF (reference sequence). The ends were cut back, 0 bases at V and 6 bases at J, with 8 bases in the middle. The length of the CDR3 is 13 residues. DNA for the CDR3: TGTGCCACCAGCAGAGAGTCAGGGGATGGCTACACCTTC. Protein sequence: CATSRESGDGYTF.

This chain connects TRBV27 to TRBJ2-4; 12 bases are a match to TRBD2. V dropped 5 bases and J dropped 9; count of bases not matched to a gene: 11. CDR1 and CDR2 (germline): MNHEY, SMNVEV (reference sequence). There are 16 residues in the CDR3. CDR3 residues: CASSPPPTSGSLIQYF. For the CDR3, the DNA is TGTGCCAGCAGTCCCCCCCCGACTAGCGGGAGTCTCATTCAGTACTTC.

This chain joins TRBV6-5 and TRBJ1-2, with D possibly matching TRBD1 (5 bases). The CDR3 spans 14 residues. Looked up from germline, CDR1 is MNHEY and CDR2 is SVGAGI. V lost 0 bases and J lost 7, with 12 bases in between. Here the CDR3 DNA reads TGTGCCAGCAGTTACTCGAATTGGGGGGGTGGCTACACCTTC. This sequence encodes CASSYSNWGGGYTF.

The chain combines TRBV10-3 with TRBJ2-2; TRBD1 agrees at 8 bases. Trimming removed 10 bases from V and 3 bases from J; junction bases left unmatched: 7. There are 14 residues in the CDR3. The germline V gene encodes CDR1 ENHRY and CDR2 SYGVKD. CDR3 nucleotide sequence: TGTGCCACCCTGGACAGGGACGACACCGGGGAGCTGTTTTTT. Its protein is CATLDRDDTGELFF.

The sample holds one count of this clone. The chain uses TRBV6-5 and TRBJ2-7, with D tentatively TRBD2 (5 bases). With 5 bases removed from V and 8 bases from J, the gap between germline ends came to 13 bases. The CDR3 consists of 12 residues. CDR1 and CDR2 (germline): MNHEY, SVGAGI. This chain's CDR3 is CASSLDGLKQYF. Here the CDR3 DNA reads TGTGCCAGCAGTCTGGACGGACTGAAGCAGTACTTC.

The chain recombines TRBV5-1 with TRBJ1-1, with no clear D. This CDR3 contains 13 residues. Looked up from germline, CDR1 is SGHRS and CDR2 is YFSETQ. The V end lost 4 bases, the J end lost 5 bases, and 12 bases lay between the germline ends. The CDR3 region is CASSTEVRTEAFF. In DNA form, the CDR3 reads TGCGCCAGCAGCACAGAAGTGAGAACTGAAGCTTTCTTT.

This clone appeared a few times. This chain joins TRBV4-1 and TRBJ2-7; 8 bases fit TRBD1. With 6 bases clipped from V and 3 bases from J, the junction kept 4 bases outside the gene matches. Germline assignment: CDR1 MGHRA and CDR2 YSYEKL. This CDR3 region has 13 residues. This chain's CDR3 is CASSSGTGYEQYF. The DNA for the CDR3 is TGCGCCAGCAGTTCCGGGACAGGCTACGAGCAGTACTTC.

Worth noting for this clone: One junction end disagrees with the germline gene, perhaps due to a read error. The chain joins TRBV4-1 to TRBJ2-4; D is possibly TRBD1 (6 bases). In germline, CDR1 is MGHRA, CDR2 YSYEKL. The CDR3 runs 18 residues. This chain's CDR3 is CASSQVGGPALAKNSQYF. CDR3 in DNA: TGCGCCAGCAGCCAAGTAGGGGGTCCTGCGCTAGCCAAAAACAGTCAGTACTTC.

This sequence joins TRBV29-1 and TRBJ2-1, with TRBD2 identical over 8 bases. The CDR3 totals 16 residues. CDR1 is SQVTM, CDR2 ANQGSEA, per germline. J was trimmed by 4 bases and V by 4 bases; bases with no gene match: 12. CDR3 sequence: CSVVGLTSGFYNEQFF. For the CDR3, the DNA is TGCAGCGTTGTGGGCCTTACTAGCGGATTTTACAATGAGCAGTTCTTC.

The J gene is TRBJ2-1, the V gene TRBV7-2; the match to TRBD2 covers 10 bases. CDR3 length equals 16 residues. Germline loops: CDR1 SGHTA, CDR2 FQGNSA. V dropped 5 bases and J dropped 8; count of bases not matched to a gene: 12. The CDR3 loop is CASSRPPAGGPYEQFF. CDR3 DNA sequence: TGTGCCAGCAGCCGCCCCCCAGCGGGGGGGCCCTATGAGCAGTTCTTC. The variable domain in full, with the rest retrieved from reference TRBV7-2 and TRBJ2-1, is GAGVSQSPSNKVTEKGKDVELRCDPISGHTALYWYRQSLGQGLEFLIYFQGNSAPDKSGLPSDRFSAERTGGSVSTLTIQRTQQEDSAVYLCASSRPPAGGPYEQFFGPGTRLTVL.

This clone was detected a few times. The chain has TRBV7-3 and TRBJ1-2; a weak D match, TRBD1 (5 bases). Germline CDR1 reads SGHTA; CDR2 reads FQGTGA. This CDR3 has 15 residues. Trimming removed 2 bases from V and 5 bases from J, with 15 bases in between. Written as DNA, the CDR3 is TGTGCCAGCAGCTTAGCCGGGGGTGAAGGGTATGGCTACACCTTC. Encoded protein: CASSLAGGEGYGYTF. The full variable domain, its missing parts supplied by reference TRBV7-3 and TRBJ1-2, is GAGVSQTPSNKVTEKGKYVELRCDPISGHTALYWYRQSLGQGPEFLIYFQGTGAADDSGLPNDRFFAVRPEGSVSTLKIQRTERGDSAVYLCASSLAGGEGYGYTFGSGTRLTVV.

Only one count was recorded for this clone. CDR3 in amino acids: CASSPFHPGENTEAFF. In DNA, the CDR3 is TGTGCCAGCTCACCCTTTCATCCGGGGGAGAACACTGAAGCTTTCTTT. V and J are TRBV18 and TRBJ1-1; possible D gene TRBD1, 5 bases. CDR1 KGHSH and CDR2 LQKENI come from the germline V gene. V lost 3 bases to trimming and J lost 1 base, with 15 bases between them. This CDR3 spans 16 amino acids.

The rearrangement joins TRBV9 to TRBJ2-1; possibly TRBD1 for D (5 bases). The V end was cut by 4 bases, the J end by 8 bases, with 22 bases between. CDR3 length: 16 amino acids. Germline lookup yields CDR1 SGDLS and CDR2 YYNGEE. The chain's CDR3 is CASSPNRQPRFDEQFF. The CDR3 bases are TGTGCCAGCAGCCCTAATAGACAGCCGCGGTTTGATGAGCAGTTCTTC.

This clone occurred a few times. This rearrangement joins TRBV15 to TRBJ2-7, with TRBD1 matching over 10 bases. CDR1 is LNHNV, CDR2 YYDKDF, per germline (reference sequence). With V trimmed by 4 bases and J by 3 bases, 6 bases remained unmatched. The CDR3 runs 15 residues. In DNA form, the CDR3 reads TGTGCCACCAGCATAGGAGGGACAGGGGTCTACGAGCAGTACTTC. This encodes CATSIGGTGVYEQYF.

The rearrangement joins TRBV6-1 to TRBJ1-1; possibly TRBD1 for D (5 bases). Germline assignment: CDR1 MNHNS and CDR2 SASEGT. Trimming removed 8 bases from V and 4 bases from J, with 17 bases in between. CDR3 length: 14 residues. CDR3 bases: TGTGCCAGCGGGGTGGCCGGTAGGGGCACTGAAGCTTTCTTT. This translates into CASGVAGRGTEAFF.

The rearrangement links TRBV7-8 to TRBJ1-1; tentatively, D is TRBD1 (5 bases). The V gene lost 2 bases and the J gene lost 6 bases, with 10 bases spanning the gap. CDR3 length: 13 residues. CDR1 is SGHVS and CDR2 is FQNEAQ in the germline V gene. The CDR3 DNA reads TGTGCCAGCAGCTTATTAAGGGGATCTGAAGCTTTCTTT. Translating gives CASSLLRGSEAFF.

This clone was seen a single time. The gene calls are TRBV5-4 and TRBJ2-3, with D possibly being TRBD1 (6 bases). In germline, CDR1 is SGHNT, CDR2 YYREEE (reference sequence). The CDR3 runs 17 residues. Trimming took 2 bases from V and 5 from J, leaving 21 bases between them. The CDR3: CASSFGSGVFLGDTQYF. CDR3 sequence (DNA): TGTGCCAGCAGCTTTGGTTCAGGGGTCTTCCTGGGAGATACGCAGTATTTT.

As for this clone: Germline is not matched at one junction end, which may reflect a read error. The rearrangement uses TRBV10-2 and TRBJ2-4; TRBD1 matches 7 bases. The CDR3 is made up of 17 amino acids. The germline gives CDR1 WSHSY, CDR2 SAAADI. The CDR3 protein is CASSEWTGGQGKNSQYF. The CDR3 DNA reads TGCGCCAGCAGTGAGTGGACAGGCGGTCAGGGCAAAAACAGTCAGTACTTC.

This clone was picked up one time. J is TRBJ2-1 and V is TRBV27, with 11 nucleotides matching TRBD2. This CDR3 has 15 amino acids. Germline CDR1 MNHEY, CDR2 SMNVEV (reference sequence). V was clipped by 3 bases and J by 4 bases; unmatched bases: 2. CDR3 DNA: TGTGCCAGCAGTTTTCGACTAGCGGGGTACAATGAGCAGTTCTTC. It translates to CASSFRLAGYNEQFF.

This chain links TRBV5-1 with TRBJ2-1; tentatively, D is TRBD1 (5 bases). With 4 bases removed from V and 4 bases from J, the gap between germline ends came to 12 bases. Per germline, CDR1 SGHRS and CDR2 YFSETQ. The length of the CDR3 is 14 residues. DNA of the CDR3: TGCGCCAGCAGCCCACAGGATCCATACAATGAGCAGTTCTTC. Its protein is CASSPQDPYNEQFF.

This clone was recorded a few times. The chain has TRBV28 and TRBJ2-3; maybe TRBD2 (5 bases). Trimming removed 9 bases at V and 4 bases at J, with 14 bases between. Germline V lookup: CDR1 MDHEN, CDR2 SYDVKM. There are 13 residues in the CDR3. The CDR3 region is CASSSRAADTQYF. The CDR3 DNA is TGTGCCAGTTCTAGCCGCGCGGCAGATACGCAGTATTTT.

This clone was found a few times. V usage is TRBV6-9 and J usage is TRBJ1-5; 7 bases are shared with TRBD1. CDR1 and CDR2 from the germline V gene are MNHGY and SVAAGI. The CDR3 covers 16 residues. Trimming at V came to 4 bases and at J to 2 bases, leaving 8 bases not matched to a gene. CDR3 sequence: CASSSREGTGNQPQHF. In DNA form, the CDR3 reads TGTGCCAGCAGTTCGCGAGAGGGGACAGGCAATCAGCCCCAGCATTTT.

The J gene is TRBJ1-6, the V gene TRBV4-1; TRBD1 aligns across 7 bases. Unmatched junction bases numbered 12, after V lost 4 bases and J lost 9 bases. This CDR3 contains 16 residues. CDR1 MGHRA and CDR2 YSYEKL come from the germline V gene. The CDR3 nucleotides are TGCGCCAGCAGCCGTACGTCGACAGGGACTCCTTCACCCCTCCACTTT. Translating gives CASSRTSTGTPSPLHF.

CDR3 coding DNA: TGTGCCATCAGTGGCGGGGGTGAAGAGACCCAGTACTTC. Translating it yields CAISGGGEETQYF. V and J are TRBV10-3 and TRBJ2-5; 7 nucleotides align to TRBD2. The CDR3 runs to 13 residues. The V segment lost 4 bases and the J segment 3 bases; nucleotides outside the gene matches: 2. CDR1 and CDR2 (germline): ENHRY, SYGVKD.

The chain carries TRBV21-1 and TRBJ1-5; the listed D gene, TRBD1, was not tested against the DNA. TRBV21-1 is listed as a pseudogene. This CDR3 is built from 14 residues. The CDR3 reads CASSALSGNQPQHF. CDR3 DNA: TGTGCCAGCAGCGCCTTATCAGGCAATCAGCCCCAGCATTTT.

The chain carries TRBV29-1 and TRBJ2-1; TRBD1 might be the D (6 bases). This CDR3 comprises 11 residues. Trimming stripped 6 bases from V and 7 bases from J, with 10 bases between. Germline V CDR1 and CDR2: SQVTM, ANQGSEA. The CDR3 region has the DNA TGCAGCGTAATTACAGGGAATGAGCAGTTCTTC. This sequence encodes CSVITGNEQFF.